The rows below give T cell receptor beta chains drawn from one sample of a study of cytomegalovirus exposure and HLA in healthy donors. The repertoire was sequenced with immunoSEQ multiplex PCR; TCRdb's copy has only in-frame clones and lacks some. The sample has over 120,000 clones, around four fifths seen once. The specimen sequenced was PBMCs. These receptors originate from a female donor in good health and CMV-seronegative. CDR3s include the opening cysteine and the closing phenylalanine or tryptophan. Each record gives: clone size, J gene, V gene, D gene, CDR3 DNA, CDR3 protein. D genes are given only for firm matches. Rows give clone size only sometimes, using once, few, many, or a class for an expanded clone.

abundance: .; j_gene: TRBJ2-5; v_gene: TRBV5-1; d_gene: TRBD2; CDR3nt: TGCGCCAGCAGCTTGACTAGCGCTCAAGAGACCCAGTACTTC; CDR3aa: CASSLTSAQETQYF
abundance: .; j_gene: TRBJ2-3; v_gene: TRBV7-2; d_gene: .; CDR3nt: TGTGCCAGCAGCTTGGGCATTCGAAGCACAGATACGCAGTATTTT; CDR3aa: CASSLGIRSTDTQYF
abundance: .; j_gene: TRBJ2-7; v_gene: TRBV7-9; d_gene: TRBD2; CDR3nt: TGTGCCAGCAGCTCTAGCGGGAGCCTCTACGAGCAGTACTTC; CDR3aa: CASSSSGSLYEQYF
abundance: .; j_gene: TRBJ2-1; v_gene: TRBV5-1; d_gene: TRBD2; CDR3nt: TGCGCCAGCAGCAAAGCGGGGGGGACCTACAATGAGCAGTTCTTC; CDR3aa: CASSKAGGTYNEQFF
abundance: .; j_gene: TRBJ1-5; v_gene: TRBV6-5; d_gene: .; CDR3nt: TGTGCCAGCAGTTACTCGTCAGGGCACAATCAGCCCCAGCATTTT; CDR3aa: CASSYSSGHNQPQHF
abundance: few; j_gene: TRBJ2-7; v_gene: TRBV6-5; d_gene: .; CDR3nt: TGTGCCAGCAGTTTGGAACCGACCGCGGGGGAGCAGTACTTC; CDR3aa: CASSLEPTAGEQYF
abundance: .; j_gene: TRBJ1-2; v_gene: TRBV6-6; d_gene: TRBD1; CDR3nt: TGTGCCAGCAGTAAAATGAAGACAGGGGGCAACTATGGCTACACCTTC; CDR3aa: CASSKMKTGGNYGYTF
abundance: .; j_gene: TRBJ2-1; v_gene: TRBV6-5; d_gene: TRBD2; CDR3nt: TGTGCCAGCAGTTACTACGGGACTAGCGGTGTAGGTGAGCAGTTCTTC; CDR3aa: CASSYYGTSGVGEQFF
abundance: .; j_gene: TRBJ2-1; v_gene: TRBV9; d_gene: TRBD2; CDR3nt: TGTGCCAGCAGCCCCTTGGGGGGGATCGGTGAGCAGTTCTTC; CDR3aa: CASSPLGGIGEQFF
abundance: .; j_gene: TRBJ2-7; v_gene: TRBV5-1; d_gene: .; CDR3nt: TGCGCCAGCACACTCGGCAGGGGACCAACGAACGAGCAGTACTTC; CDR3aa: CASTLGRGPTNEQYF
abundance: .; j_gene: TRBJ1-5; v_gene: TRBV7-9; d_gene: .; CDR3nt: TGTGCCAGCAGCTTTTCAGGAAGCAATCAGCCCCAGCATTTT; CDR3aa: CASSFSGSNQPQHF
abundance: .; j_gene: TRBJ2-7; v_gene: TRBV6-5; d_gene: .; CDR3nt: .; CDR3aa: CASSTSDYPYEQYF
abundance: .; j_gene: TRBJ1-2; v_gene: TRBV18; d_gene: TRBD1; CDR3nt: TGTGCCAGCTCACGGGCCGGGACAGGGGGGACCTATGGCTACACCTTC; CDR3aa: CASSRAGTGGTYGYTF
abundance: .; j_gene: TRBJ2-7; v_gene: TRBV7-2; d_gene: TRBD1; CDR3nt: TGTGCCAGCAGCTCCACAGGGGGCATATACGAGCAGTACTTC; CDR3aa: CASSSTGGIYEQYF
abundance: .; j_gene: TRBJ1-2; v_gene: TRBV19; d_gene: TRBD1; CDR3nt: TGTGCCAGTAGTCAGGACAGGGGGACGACTGGCTACACCTTC; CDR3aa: CASSQDRGTTGYTF
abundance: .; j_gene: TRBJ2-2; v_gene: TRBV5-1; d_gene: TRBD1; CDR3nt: TGCGCCAGCAGACCGGGACAGGGGACCACCGGGGAGCTGTTTTTT; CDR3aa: CASRPGQGTTGELFF
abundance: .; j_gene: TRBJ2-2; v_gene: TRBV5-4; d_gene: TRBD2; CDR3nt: TGTGCCAGCAGCACCGGGACTAGGCTTGCCGGGGAGCTGTTTTTT; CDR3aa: CASSTGTRLAGELFF
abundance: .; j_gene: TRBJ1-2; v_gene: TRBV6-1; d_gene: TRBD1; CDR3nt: TGTGCCACAGAACAGGGGGCGCTGGGCTATGGCTACACCTTC; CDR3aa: CATEQGALGYGYTF
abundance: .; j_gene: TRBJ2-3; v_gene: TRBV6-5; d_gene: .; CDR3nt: TGTGCCAGCACGGTATCTAATACGCAGTATTTT; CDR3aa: CASTVSNTQYF
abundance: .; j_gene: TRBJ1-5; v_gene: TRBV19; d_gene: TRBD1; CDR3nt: TGTGCCAGTAGTATAGCCCGGGGACAGGGGACCTCAGATCAGCCCCAGCATTTT; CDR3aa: CASSIARGQGTSDQPQHF
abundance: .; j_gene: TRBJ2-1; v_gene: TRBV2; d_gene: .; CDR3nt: TGTGCCAGCAGGGCAGGGACCTACAATGAGCAGTTCTTC; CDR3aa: CASRAGTYNEQFF
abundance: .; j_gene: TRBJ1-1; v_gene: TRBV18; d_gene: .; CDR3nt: TGTGCCAGCTCACCACGACGGGTGGGTATGGGCACTGAAGCTTTCTTT; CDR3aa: CASSPRRVGMGTEAFF
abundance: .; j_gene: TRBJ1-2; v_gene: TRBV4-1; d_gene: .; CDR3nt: TGCGCCAGCAGCCAAGGAACAGGGACGTATGGCTACACCTTC; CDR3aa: CASSQGTGTYGYTF
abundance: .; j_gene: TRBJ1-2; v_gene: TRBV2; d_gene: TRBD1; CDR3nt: TGTGCCAGCAGTCTGACAGGGGACGGGGGCGGCTACACCTTC; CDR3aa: CASSLTGDGGGYTF
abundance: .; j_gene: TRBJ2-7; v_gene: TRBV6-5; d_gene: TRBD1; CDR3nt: TGTGCCAGCAGACAATCGGGACAGGATCCCTACGAGCAGTACTTC; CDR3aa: CASRQSGQDPYEQYF
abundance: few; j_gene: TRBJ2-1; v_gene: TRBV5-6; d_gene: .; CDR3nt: TGTGCCAGCAGCTCCTCGACTAGTTTGCTTAAAGTCTCCTACAATGAGCAGTTCTTC; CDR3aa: CASSSSTSLLKVSYNEQFF
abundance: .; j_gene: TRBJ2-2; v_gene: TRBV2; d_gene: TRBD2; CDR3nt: TGTGCCAGCACCTTAGCGGGAGCGAACACCGGGGAGCTGTTTTTT; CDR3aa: CASTLAGANTGELFF
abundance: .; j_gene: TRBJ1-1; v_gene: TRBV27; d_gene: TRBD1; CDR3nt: TGTGCCAGCAGTACAATTCTCGGGACAGGAGTGAACACTGAAGCTTTCTTT; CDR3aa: CASSTILGTGVNTEAFF
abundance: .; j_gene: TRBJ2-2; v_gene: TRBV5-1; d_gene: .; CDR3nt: TGCGCCAGCAGCTTAGCCCGGACGGGAGCAATGACCGGGGAGCTGTTTTTT; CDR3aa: CASSLARTGAMTGELFF
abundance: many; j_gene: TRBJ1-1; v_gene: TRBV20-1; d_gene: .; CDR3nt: TGCAGTGCTAGGGAGTCGACTGAAGCTTTCTTT; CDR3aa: CSARESTEAFF
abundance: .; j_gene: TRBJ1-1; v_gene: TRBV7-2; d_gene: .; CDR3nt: TGTGCCAGCAGCTTAGGGGGGGACACTGAAGCTTTCTTT; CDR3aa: CASSLGGDTEAFF
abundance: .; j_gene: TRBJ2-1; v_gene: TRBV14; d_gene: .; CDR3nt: TGTGCCAGCAGCCAAGGCAGGGTCGGTGAGCAGTTCTTC; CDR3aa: CASSQGRVGEQFF
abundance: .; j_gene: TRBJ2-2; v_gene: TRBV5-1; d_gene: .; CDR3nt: TGCGCCAGCAGCTTGAGACTAGGAGGCACCGGGGAGCTGTTTTTT; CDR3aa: CASSLRLGGTGELFF
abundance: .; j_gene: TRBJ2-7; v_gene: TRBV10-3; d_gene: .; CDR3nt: TGTGCCACTCAGACAGTTCTATCTTACGAGCAGTACTTC; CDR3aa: CATQTVLSYEQYF
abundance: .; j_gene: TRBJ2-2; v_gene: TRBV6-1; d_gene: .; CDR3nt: TGTGCCAGCATCCTGACAGTCTTCACCGGGGAGCTGTTTTTT; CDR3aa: CASILTVFTGELFF
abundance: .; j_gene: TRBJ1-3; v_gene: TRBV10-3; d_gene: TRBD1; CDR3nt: TGTGCCATCAGTGGGATACAGGACGGACAGGGGGGAAACACCATATATTTT; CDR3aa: CAISGIQDGQGGNTIYF
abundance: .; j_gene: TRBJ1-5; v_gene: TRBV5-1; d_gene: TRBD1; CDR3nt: TGCGCCAGCAGCCCCGGACAGGGCGGTAATCAGCCCCAGCATTTT; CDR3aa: CASSPGQGGNQPQHF
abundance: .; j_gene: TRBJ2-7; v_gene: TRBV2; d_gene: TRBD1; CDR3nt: TGTGCCAGCAGTCCTTCAGGGGGTGAGCAGTACTTC; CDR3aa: CASSPSGGEQYF
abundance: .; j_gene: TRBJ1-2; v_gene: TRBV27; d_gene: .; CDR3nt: TGTGCCAGCAGTTCACAAGATAACTATGGCTACACCTTC; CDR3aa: CASSSQDNYGYTF
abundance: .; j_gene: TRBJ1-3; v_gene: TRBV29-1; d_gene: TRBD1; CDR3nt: TGCAGCGTCGACGACAGGGTGGCGACTGGAAACACCATATATTTT; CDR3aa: CSVDDRVATGNTIYF
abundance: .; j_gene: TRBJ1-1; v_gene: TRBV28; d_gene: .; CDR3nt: TGTGCCAGACTCTACGTGGGGGGGGCAGGGACTGAAGCTTTCTTT; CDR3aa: CARLYVGGAGTEAFF
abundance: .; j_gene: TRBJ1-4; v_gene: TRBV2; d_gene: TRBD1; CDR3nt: TGTGCCAGCAGTAACCGACAGGGAGTAAATGAAAAACTGTTTTTT; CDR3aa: CASSNRQGVNEKLFF
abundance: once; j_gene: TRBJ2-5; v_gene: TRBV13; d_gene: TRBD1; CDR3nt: TGTGCCAGCAGCGAACAGGGGACGCATCATAAAGAGACCCAGTACTTC; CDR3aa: CASSEQGTHHKETQYF
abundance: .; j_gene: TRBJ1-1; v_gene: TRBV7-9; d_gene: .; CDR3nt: TGTGCCAGCAGCTTAGCCGCGGGCGGTCCTGAAGCTTTCTTT; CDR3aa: CASSLAAGGPEAFF
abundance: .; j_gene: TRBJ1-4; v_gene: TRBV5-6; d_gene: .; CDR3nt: TGTGCCAGCAGTACCACACCCCGGGGGGCAACTAATGAAAAACTGTTTTTT; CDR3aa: CASSTTPRGATNEKLFF
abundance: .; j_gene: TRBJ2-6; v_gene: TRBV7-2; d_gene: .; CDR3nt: TGTGCCAGCAGCCCGCAAAGTAGCTCTGGGGCCAACGTCCTGACTTTC; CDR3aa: CASSPQSSSGANVLTF
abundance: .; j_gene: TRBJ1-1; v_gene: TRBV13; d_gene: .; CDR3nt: TGTGCCAGCAGCTCCTTTAGACAAGCCACTGAAGCTTTCTTT; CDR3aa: CASSSFRQATEAFF
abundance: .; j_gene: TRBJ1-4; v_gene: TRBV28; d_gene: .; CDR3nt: TGTGCCAGCAACTGGGACAAAGGGAATGAAAAACTGTTTTTT; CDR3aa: CASNWDKGNEKLFF
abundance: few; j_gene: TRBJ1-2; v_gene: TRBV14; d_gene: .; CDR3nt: TGTGCCAGCAGCCACTCCCCAGGAATGTATGGCTACACCTTC; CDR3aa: CASSHSPGMYGYTF